These 30 T cell receptor beta chains were sequenced from one sample in a study of T cell repertoires in cytomegalovirus infection. MiXCR was run by TCRdb on the reads, yielding one entry per CDR3 protein. Of about 190,000 distinct CDR3 sequences listed, over 25% were seen once; the top ten hold about 31%. The sample was PBMCs. These receptors originate from a human donor in good health (CMV status not recorded). Some clones in this sample may be carry-over from other donors' samples.

This clonotype was found a few times. This chain uses TRBV12-3 or TRBV12-4 with TRBJ1-1; D perhaps matches TRBD1 (5 bases). The CDR3 totals 13 residues. V was shortened by 6 bases and J by 4 bases, with 12 bases between the two germline ends. The CDR3 loop reads CASRSRGLTEAFF. CDR3 bases: TGTGCCAGCAGGTCCCGGGGCCTCACTGAAGCTTTCTTT.

This clonotype has only one observation. J is TRBJ1-2 and V is TRBV12-3 or TRBV12-4, with D perhaps TRBD1 (6 bases). This CDR3 is built from 13 residues. The ends were cut back, 6 bases at V and 10 bases at J, with 18 bases in the middle. CDR3 protein: CASSSGTFVVYTF. Written as DNA, the CDR3 is TGTGCCAGCAGCTCCGGGACATTTGTCGTCTACACCTTC.

The chain links TRBV6-5 to TRBJ1-5; TRBD1 is a possible D gene (5 bases). The V and J ends lost 6 bases and 6 bases respectively, with 18 bases between them. Germline V lookup: CDR1 MNHEY, CDR2 SVGAGI. The CDR3 totals 15 residues. The CDR3 here is CASSRTWGSGQPQHF. In nucleotides, the CDR3 is TGTGCCAGCAGCCGTACTTGGGGGTCTGGTCAGCCCCAGCATTTT.

The DNA for the CDR3 is TGTGCCAGCAGCCAGGTGCGGACAGATTATGGCTACACCTTC. Its translation: CASSQVRTDYGYTF. The chain couples TRBV7-8 to TRBJ1-2, with a tentative D call TRBD1 (6 bases). Trimming removed 5 bases from V and 5 bases from J, with 15 bases in between. CDR1 is SGHVS, CDR2 FQNEAQ, per germline. The CDR3 runs to 14 residues.

The chain uses TRBV7-3 and TRBJ2-3, with D perhaps assigned TRBD1 or TRBD2 (5 bases each). Between the trimmed V and J ends, which lost 5 bases and 5 bases, there was a span of 17 bases. This CDR3 has 15 residues. Germline assignment: CDR1 SGHTA and CDR2 FQGTGA. Here the CDR3 DNA reads TGTGCCAGCAGCCTCTTTGGGGACGGTAAAGATACGCAGTATTTT. Protein: CASSLFGDGKDTQYF.

V and J are TRBV11-2 and TRBJ2-3; a possible D gene is TRBD2 (7 bases). V was pared by 6 bases and J by 7 bases, with 20 bases between. The length of the CDR3 is 15 residues. Germline lookup yields CDR1 SGHAT and CDR2 FQNNGV. Here the CDR3 reads CASREWGGRGNTQYF. CDR3 nucleotides: TGTGCCAGCAGAGAGTGGGGGGGCAGGGGAAATACGCAGTATTTT.

Only a few counts were recorded for this clonotype. The chain combines TRBV12-3 or TRBV12-4 with TRBJ2-2, with 7 nucleotides matching TRBD1. Losses at the gene ends were 5 bases for V and 0 bases for J; bases not matched to a gene: 3. The length of the CDR3 is 15 residues. The CDR3 DNA reads TGTGCCAGCAGTCCGGGACAGCCGAACACCGGGGAGCTGTTTTTT. Its protein is CASSPGQPNTGELFF.

The gene calls are TRBV12-5 and TRBJ1-1; D gene unclear. The ends were cut back, 5 bases at V and 7 bases at J, with 11 bases in the middle. This CDR3 region has 12 residues. CDR1 LGHNT and CDR2 FRNRAP come from the germline V gene. As DNA, the CDR3 is TGTGCTAGTGGTCCCTTTTTAGGTGAAGCTTTCTTT. Translated, it gives CASGPFLGEAFF. The full variable domain, with the rest looked up from reference TRBV12-5 and TRBJ1-1, is DARVTQTPRHKVTEMGQEVTMRCQPILGHNTVFWYRQTMMQGLELLAYFRNRAPLDDSGMPKDRFSAEMPDATLATLKIQPSEPRDSAVYFCASGPFLGEAFFGQGTRLTVV.

The chain links TRBV7-8 to TRBJ2-3; D not certain. V lost 5 bases and J lost 5, with 17 bases in between. The germline CDR1 and CDR2 sequences are SGHVS and FQNEAQ. The CDR3 has 15 residues. The chain's CDR3 is CASSTPSGPGDTQYF. The CDR3 DNA sequence: TGTGCCAGCAGCACTCCCTCGGGTCCGGGAGATACGCAGTATTTT.

A word on this clonotype: The junction departs from germline at one end; a sequencing error may be responsible. V is TRBV12-3 or TRBV12-4 and J is TRBJ1-1; no firm D call. This CDR3 is built from 14 residues. The CDR3 loop is CASSIASLGGEAFF. CDR3 bases: TGTGCCAGCAGTATAGCTAGCCTTGGAGGGGAAGCTTTCTTT.

This clonotype was counted many times. V usage is TRBV7-2 and J usage is TRBJ2-1; 9 positions match TRBD2. V was pared by 1 base and J by 8 bases, with 6 bases of the junction left unmatched. Germline V gene sequence: CDR1 SGHTA, CDR2 FQGNSA. The length of the CDR3 is 15 residues. As DNA, the CDR3 is TGTGCCAGCAGCTTAGATGGCGGGGGGGCCTATGAGCAGTTCTTC. Encoded protein: CASSLDGGGAYEQFF.

On this clonotype itself: This clone may be a read error of a much larger clone one base away. This chain uses TRBV7-2 with TRBJ2-7; D is undetermined. CDR1 and CDR2 from the germline V gene are SGHTA and FQGNSA. The V end was cut by 5 bases, the J end by 0 bases, with 8 bases between. This CDR3 is 13 amino acids long. The DNA of the CDR3 is TGTGCCAGCAGCCCCGTGTTCTCCTACGAGCAGTACTTC. It specifies CASSPVFSYEQYF.

This sequence joins TRBV7-3 and TRBJ2-3; 9 nucleotides agree with TRBD2. Germline CDR1 reads SGHTA; CDR2 reads FQGTGA. The CDR3 covers 15 residues. V lost 3 bases to trimming and J lost 5 bases; unmatched junction nucleotides: 6. CDR3 nucleotides: TGTGCCAGCAGCTTCGGCGGGGGGGCAGGAGATACGCAGTATTTT. Its translation: CASSFGGGAGDTQYF. Using reference TRBV7-3 and TRBJ2-3 for the parts outside the CDR3, the full variable domain is GAGVSQTPSNKVTEKGKYVELRCDPISGHTALYWYRQSLGQGPEFLIYFQGTGAADDSGLPNDRFFAVRPEGSVSTLKIQRTERGDSAVYLCASSFGGGAGDTQYFGPGTRLTVL.

This clonotype has more than one count but fewer than ten. The chain links TRBV19 to TRBJ1-2; D call uncertain. The CDR3 sequence is 13 residues long. Looked up from germline, CDR1 is LNHDA and CDR2 is SQIVND (reference sequence). The germline V and J ends were trimmed by 3 bases and 1 base, with 6 bases remaining between them. CDR3 nucleotides: TGTGCCAGTAGTATCGGTCGTAACTATGGCTACACCTTC. It specifies CASSIGRNYGYTF.

This clonotype was picked up many times. The V and J genes are TRBV7-8 and TRBJ1-1; 7 bases are shared with TRBD1. This CDR3 contains 14 residues. V shed 5 bases and J 1 base; nucleotides not matched to a gene: 4. The germline V gene encodes CDR1 SGHVS and CDR2 FQNEAQ. CDR3 bases: TGTGCCAGCAGCCCCCGACAGGGGAACACTGAAGCTTTCTTT. It specifies CASSPRQGNTEAFF.

This clonotype was recorded only once. This sequence joins TRBV5-1 and TRBJ2-2; TRBD1 matches at 9 bases. J lost 0 bases, V lost 4 bases, and 7 bases had no gene match. Looked up from germline, CDR1 is SGHRS and CDR2 is YFSETQ. The CDR3 covers 17 residues. The CDR3 sequence: CASSMDRGRSNTGELFF. For the CDR3, the DNA is TGCGCCAGCAGCATGGACAGGGGTCGTTCGAACACCGGGGAGCTGTTTTTT.

V usage is TRBV10-1 and J usage is TRBJ2-3; 7 nucleotides line up with TRBD2. The germline CDR1 and CDR2 sequences are WNHNN and SYGVQD (reference sequence). The CDR3 spans 15 residues. J lost 2 bases, V lost 6 bases, and 8 bases had no gene match. CDR3 region: CASSPSGFTTDTQYF. In DNA form, the CDR3 reads TGCGCCAGCAGCCCTAGCGGATTCACCACAGATACGCAGTATTTT.

This clonotype was counted only a few times. This chain connects TRBV20-1 to TRBJ1-2; D is undetermined. This CDR3 has 12 residues. V dropped 6 bases and J dropped 6 bases, with 14 bases sitting between them. Germline V gene lookup returns CDR1 DFQATT and CDR2 SNEGSKA (reference sequence). The CDR3 loop is CSAPRRGDGYTF. The DNA of the CDR3 is TGCAGTGCCCCGAGACGGGGAGATGGCTACACCTTC.

The CDR3 region has the DNA TGTGCCAGCAGTTCGGACAGTTTGGATACGCAGTATTTT. It specifies CASSSDSLDTQYF. The chain combines TRBV12-3 or TRBV12-4 with TRBJ2-3, with a weak D call TRBD1 (6 bases). The V end was cut by 4 bases, the J end by 6 bases, with 11 bases between. The CDR3 runs to 13 residues.

The chain has TRBV9 and TRBJ2-3; maybe TRBD1 (5 bases). The CDR3 covers 18 residues. The germline V and J ends were trimmed by 4 bases and 4 bases, with 25 bases remaining between them. Germline CDR1 is SGDLS and CDR2 is YYNGEE. The CDR3 loop is CASSYRLRTASGADTQYF. The CDR3 DNA is TGTGCCAGCAGCTACAGGTTGCGGACGGCCTCCGGAGCAGATACGCAGTATTTT.

The chain carries TRBV6-2 or TRBV6-3 and TRBJ1-1; TRBD1 matches 7 bases. The germline CDR1 and CDR2 sequences are MNHEY and SVGEGT. The ends lost 7 bases at V and 7 bases at J; junction bases unmatched: 6. This CDR3 contains 12 residues. CDR3 nucleotide sequence: TGTGCCAGCAACCGAGGGGACAGTGAAGCTTTCTTT. Its protein product is CASNRGDSEAFF.

This clonotype has more than one count but fewer than ten. The chain links TRBV5-1 to TRBJ1-2; D perhaps matches TRBD1 (5 bases). Germline values: CDR1 SGHRS, CDR2 YFSETQ. Trimming took 5 bases from V and 9 from J, leaving 14 bases between them. CDR3 length: 12 amino acids. CDR3 sequence reads: CASSPGTVRYTF. CDR3 bases: TGCGCCAGCAGTCCCGGGACTGTTCGCTACACCTTC.

This clonotype was seen a handful of times. The chain recombines TRBV7-2 with TRBJ2-6, with D perhaps given as TRBD1 or TRBD2 (6 bases each). The CDR3 has 21 residues. Trimming removed 2 bases at V and 0 bases at J, with 23 bases between. The germline gives CDR1 SGHTA, CDR2 FQGNSA. The CDR3 DNA reads as TGTGCCAGCAGCTTATTCCCCGCCGGGGGCGGATCCCTCTCTGGGGCCAACGTCCTGACTTTC. Its protein product is CASSLFPAGGGSLSGANVLTF.

This clonotype was recorded a few times. The chain employs TRBV2 and TRBJ2-3; 11 nucleotides align to TRBD2. The ends lost 8 bases at V and 2 bases at J; junction bases unmatched: 3. Germline assignment: CDR1 SNHLY and CDR2 FYNNEI. CDR3 length: 14 residues. This CDR3 reads CASVSGGVTDTQYF. CDR3 DNA: TGTGCCAGCGTTAGCGGGGGGGTCACAGATACGCAGTATTTT.

V usage is TRBV7-4 and J usage is TRBJ2-2, with TRBD1 identical over 9 bases. Germline loops: CDR1 SGHVT, CDR2 SQSDAQ. With 10 bases clipped from V and 7 bases from J, the junction kept 7 bases outside the gene matches. CDR3 size: 13 residues. In DNA form, the CDR3 reads TGTGCCAACCTGACAGGGGGGCACGGGGAGCTGTTTTTT. Translated: CANLTGGHGELFF.

This rearrangement joins TRBV12-3 or TRBV12-4 to TRBJ1-1; D ambiguous. The CDR3 totals 14 residues. The V and J ends lost 3 bases and 1 base respectively, with 9 bases between them. The CDR3 region has the DNA TGTGCCAGCAGTTTTTTATTAGGGAACACTGAAGCTTTCTTT. Protein: CASSFLLGNTEAFF.

The chain joins TRBV12-3 or TRBV12-4 to TRBJ2-5; the D gene could be TRBD1 or TRBD2 (5 bases each). Trimming removed 1 base at V and 2 bases at J, with 11 bases between. The CDR3 contains 15 residues. The CDR3 loop is CASSLGGAEQETQYF. CDR3 sequence (DNA): TGTGCCAGCAGTTTAGGAGGGGCCGAGCAAGAGACCCAGTACTTC.

The chain uses TRBV29-1 and TRBJ1-1, with a possible D match to TRBD1 (5 bases). The CDR3 spans 10 residues. The V gene's germline CDR1 is SQVTM and CDR2 ANQGSEA. CDR3 region: CGGKNTEAFF. The CDR3 bases are TGCGGGGGGAAGAACACTGAAGCTTTCTTT. Variable domain in full (rest from reference TRBV29-1 and TRBJ1-1): SAVISQKPSRDICQRGTSLTIQCQVDSQVTMMFWYRQQPGQSLTLIATANQGSEATYESGFVIDKFPISRPNLTFSTLTVSNMSPEDSSIYLCGGKNTEAFFGQGTRLTVV.

This clonotype has just a few counts. The genes are TRBV6-1 and TRBJ1-1; D possibly corresponds to TRBD1 (5 bases). Germline V lookup: CDR1 MNHNS, CDR2 SASEGT. V gave up 7 bases and J gave up 3 bases, with 12 bases separating them. The CDR3 loop spans 13 amino acids. The CDR3 DNA sequence: TGTGCCAGCACGATCACGGGGGACACTGAAGCTTTCTTT. This encodes CASTITGDTEAFF.

This chain joins TRBV2 and TRBJ1-2; possible D gene TRBD1, 5 bases. The germline V gene has CDR1 SNHLY and CDR2 FYNNEI. The CDR3 consists of 15 residues. Trimming stripped 6 bases from V and 5 bases from J, with 19 bases between. CDR3 region: CASSQSPAGKYGYTF. The CDR3, as DNA: TGTGCCAGCAGCCAATCGCCGGCAGGGAAGTATGGCTACACCTTC.